This entry lists 15 T cell receptor beta chains sequenced from one sample in a study of T cell repertoires in cytomegalovirus infection. Antigens of these TCRs are unknown. From the reads, TCRdb called clonotypes with MiXCR, one entry per CDR3 protein. This table holds under 350,000 distinct CDR3 sequences, less than 25% found once. The sample was cultured PBMCs, taken from culture after CMV antigen stimulation. Receptors were obtained from a human donor in good health (CMV status not recorded). Some clones in this sample may be carry-over from other donors' samples.

The CDR3 is CAWSGRGLDTQYF. The CDR3 DNA is TGTGCCTGGAGCGGACGGGGGTTAGATACGCAGTATTTT. This chain joins TRBV30 and TRBJ2-3; TRBD2 is a possible D gene (6 bases). Germline V gene data show CDR1 as GTSNPN and CDR2 as SVGIG (reference sequence). The CDR3 sequence is 13 residues long. The ends were cut back, 3 bases at V and 5 bases at J, with 12 bases in the middle.

J is TRBJ1-4 and V is TRBV19; D is perhaps TRBD1 (5 bases). CDR3 length: 14 amino acids. The V gene's germline CDR1 is LNHDA and CDR2 SQIVND (reference sequence). The ends were cut back, 4 bases at V and 3 bases at J, with 9 bases in the middle. The CDR3 region is CASSTGAANEKLFF. In DNA form, the CDR3 reads TGTGCCAGTAGTACCGGGGCAGCTAATGAAAAACTGTTTTTT.

As regards this clonotype: A much larger clone differs by one base, so this may be a read error. The V and J genes are TRBV7-9 and TRBJ2-7; TRBD2 agrees at 8 bases. This CDR3 comprises 14 residues. Germline V gene lookup returns CDR1 SEHNR and CDR2 FQNEAQ (reference sequence). The V and J ends lost 3 bases and 5 bases, in that order; junction bases with no gene match: 6. The CDR3 spells CASSFSGRDDEQYV. The DNA of the CDR3 is TGTGCCAGCAGCTTTTCCGGGAGGGACGACGAGCAGTACGTC.

In this sample, this clonotype turned up a few times. This chain links TRBV30 with TRBJ1-1, with D perhaps matching TRBD1 (6 bases). V was pared by 5 bases and J by 6 bases, with 13 bases between. CDR1 and CDR2 (germline): GTSNPN, SVGIG (reference sequence). The CDR3 length is 12 residues. The CDR3 region has the DNA TGTGCCTGGGATGACCCAGGGGCTGAAGCTTTCTTT. This codes for CAWDDPGAEAFF.

This clonotype was recorded at least ten times. The chain links TRBV7-2 to TRBJ2-2; D is unresolved. The CDR3 consists of 15 residues. Trimming pared 2 bases from V and 1 base from J, leaving 8 bases between. Germline-derived CDR1 and CDR2 are SGHTA and FQGNSA. CDR3: CASSLHGQNTGELFF. The CDR3, as DNA: TGTGCCAGCAGCTTACATGGTCAGAACACCGGGGAGCTGTTTTTT.

In its sample, this clonotype was seen a few times. One end of the junction does not line up with germline, which may come from a read error. The chain combines TRBV20-1 with TRBJ2-5, with 8 bases aligning to TRBD2. The CDR3 spans 15 residues. Germline V gene sequence: CDR1 DFQATT, CDR2 SNEGSKA (reference sequence). CDR3 bases: TGCAGCGCTAGGGACCCTAGCGGGCTGCAAGAGACCCAGTACTTC. Protein: CSARDPSGLQETQYF.

The chain links TRBV19 to TRBJ1-2; 7 bases align to TRBD1. Germline V gives CDR1 LNHDA, CDR2 SQIVND (reference sequence). CDR3 size: 18 residues. The junction had 15 bases not matched to a gene; V was cut back by 3 bases and J by 2 bases. Written as DNA, the CDR3 is TGTGCCAGTAGTATGGGGACAGCGGGGACATTCGAAAACTATGGCTACACCTTC. Its protein product is CASSMGTAGTFENYGYTF.

The chain couples TRBV4-3 to TRBJ1-5; D gene ambiguous. The V end lost 0 bases, the J end lost 2 bases, and 11 bases lay between the germline ends. The CDR3 loop spans 16 amino acids. CDR1 and CDR2 (germline): LGHNA, YSLEER. CDR3 sequence (DNA): TGCGCCAGCAGCCAAGAGGGGAGCGGGGGCAATCAGCCCCAGCATTTT. Translated: CASSQEGSGGNQPQHF.

This chain joins TRBV28 and TRBJ1-1; D is ambiguous. V shed 5 bases and J shed 1 base, with 17 bases lying between them. CDR3 length equals 16 residues. CDR1 is MDHEN, CDR2 SYDVKM, per germline. The CDR3 DNA reads TGTGCCAGCAGTCCCCAGGTGGCGAAGGGGAACACTGAAGCTTTCTTT. Translating gives CASSPQVAKGNTEAFF. The whole variable domain, filled in from reference TRBV28 and TRBJ1-1, reads DVKVTQSSRYLVKRTGEKVFLECVQDMDHENMFWYRQDPGLGLRLIYFSYDVKMKEKGDIPEGYSVSREKKERFSLILESASTNQTSMYLCASSPQVAKGNTEAFFGQGTRLTVV.

This clonotype has only a few counts. The V gene is TRBV10-3, the J gene TRBJ1-1; D not resolved. Deletions cut 3 bases from V and 2 bases from J, with 7 bases between. CDR1 and CDR2 from the germline V gene are ENHRY and SYGVKD. CDR3 length: 13 residues. The CDR3 DNA sequence: TGTGCCATCAGTGAAGAAACTAACACTGAAGCTTTCTTT. Translated: CAISEETNTEAFF.

This clonotype was detected many times. This chain uses TRBV20-1 with TRBJ2-3; D ambiguous. This CDR3 has 13 residues. V gave up 6 bases and J gave up 0 bases, with 10 bases separating them. CDR1 is DFQATT and CDR2 is SNEGSKA in the germline V gene (reference sequence). The CDR3 nucleotides are TGCAGTGCCATGGGCGGTAGCACAGATACGCAGTATTTT. As protein: CSAMGGSTDTQYF.

The chain joins TRBV2 to TRBJ2-5, with D tentatively TRBD1 or TRBD2 (5 bases each). The V and J ends lost 8 bases and 5 bases respectively, with 15 bases between them. Germline-derived CDR1 and CDR2 are SNHLY and FYNNEI. The CDR3 is made up of 13 amino acids. The CDR3 loop is CASLPGPGETQYF. CDR3 sequence (DNA): TGTGCCAGCCTGCCGGGGCCCGGTGAGACCCAGTACTTC.

The chain couples TRBV7-9 to TRBJ2-2; a possible D gene is TRBD2 (5 bases). The CDR3 extends over 18 amino acids. V lost 5 bases, J lost 0 bases, and 19 bases lay in between. The germline CDR1 and CDR2 sequences are SEHNR and FQNEAQ (reference sequence). The CDR3 sequence is CASSPGWAQDSNTGELFF. CDR3 DNA sequence: TGTGCCAGCAGCCCCGGGTGGGCCCAGGACTCGAACACCGGGGAGCTGTTTTTT.

In this sample, this clonotype turned up a few times. The chain joins TRBV9 to TRBJ2-5; 7 nucleotides match TRBD2. CDR1 is SGDLS and CDR2 is YYNGEE in the germline V gene. The V and J ends lost 4 bases and 4 bases, in that order; junction bases with no gene match: 13. This CDR3 region has 16 residues. The CDR3 nucleotides are TGTGCCAGCAGCCCTTGGGGCGGGAGTGAGCGAGAGACCCAGTACTTC. Protein sequence: CASSPWGGSERETQYF. Combining the CDR3 with reference TRBV9 and TRBJ2-5 gives the whole variable domain DSGVTQTPKHLITATGQRVTLRCSPRSGDLSVYWYQQSLDQGLQFLIQYYNGEERAKGNILERFSAQQFPDLHSELNLSSLELGDSALYFCASSPWGGSERETQYFGPGTRLLVL.

This chain connects TRBV2 to TRBJ2-3; D is ambiguous. The germline V gene has CDR1 SNHLY and CDR2 FYNNEI. This CDR3 spans 16 amino acids. V lost 5 bases, J lost 4 bases, and 19 bases lay in between. The CDR3 reads CASSLLPGLMADTQYF. In nucleotides, the CDR3 is TGTGCCAGCAGTTTATTACCGGGCCTCATGGCAGATACGCAGTATTTT.